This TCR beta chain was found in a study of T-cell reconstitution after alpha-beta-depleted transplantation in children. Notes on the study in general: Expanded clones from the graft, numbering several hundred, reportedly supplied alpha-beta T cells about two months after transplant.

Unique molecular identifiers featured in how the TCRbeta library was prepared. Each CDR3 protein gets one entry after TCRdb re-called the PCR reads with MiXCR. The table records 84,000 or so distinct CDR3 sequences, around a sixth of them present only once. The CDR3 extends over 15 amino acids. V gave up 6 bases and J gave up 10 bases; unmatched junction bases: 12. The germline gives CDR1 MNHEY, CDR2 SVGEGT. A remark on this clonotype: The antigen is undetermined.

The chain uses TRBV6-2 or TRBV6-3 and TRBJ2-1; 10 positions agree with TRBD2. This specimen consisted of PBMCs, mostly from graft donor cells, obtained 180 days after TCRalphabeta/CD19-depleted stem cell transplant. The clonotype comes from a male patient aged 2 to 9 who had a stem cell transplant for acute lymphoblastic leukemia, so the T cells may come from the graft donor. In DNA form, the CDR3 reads TGTGCCAGCAGCCGCCTAGCGGGGGACCGTTGGGAGCAGTTCTTC. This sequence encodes CASSRLAGDRWEQFF.